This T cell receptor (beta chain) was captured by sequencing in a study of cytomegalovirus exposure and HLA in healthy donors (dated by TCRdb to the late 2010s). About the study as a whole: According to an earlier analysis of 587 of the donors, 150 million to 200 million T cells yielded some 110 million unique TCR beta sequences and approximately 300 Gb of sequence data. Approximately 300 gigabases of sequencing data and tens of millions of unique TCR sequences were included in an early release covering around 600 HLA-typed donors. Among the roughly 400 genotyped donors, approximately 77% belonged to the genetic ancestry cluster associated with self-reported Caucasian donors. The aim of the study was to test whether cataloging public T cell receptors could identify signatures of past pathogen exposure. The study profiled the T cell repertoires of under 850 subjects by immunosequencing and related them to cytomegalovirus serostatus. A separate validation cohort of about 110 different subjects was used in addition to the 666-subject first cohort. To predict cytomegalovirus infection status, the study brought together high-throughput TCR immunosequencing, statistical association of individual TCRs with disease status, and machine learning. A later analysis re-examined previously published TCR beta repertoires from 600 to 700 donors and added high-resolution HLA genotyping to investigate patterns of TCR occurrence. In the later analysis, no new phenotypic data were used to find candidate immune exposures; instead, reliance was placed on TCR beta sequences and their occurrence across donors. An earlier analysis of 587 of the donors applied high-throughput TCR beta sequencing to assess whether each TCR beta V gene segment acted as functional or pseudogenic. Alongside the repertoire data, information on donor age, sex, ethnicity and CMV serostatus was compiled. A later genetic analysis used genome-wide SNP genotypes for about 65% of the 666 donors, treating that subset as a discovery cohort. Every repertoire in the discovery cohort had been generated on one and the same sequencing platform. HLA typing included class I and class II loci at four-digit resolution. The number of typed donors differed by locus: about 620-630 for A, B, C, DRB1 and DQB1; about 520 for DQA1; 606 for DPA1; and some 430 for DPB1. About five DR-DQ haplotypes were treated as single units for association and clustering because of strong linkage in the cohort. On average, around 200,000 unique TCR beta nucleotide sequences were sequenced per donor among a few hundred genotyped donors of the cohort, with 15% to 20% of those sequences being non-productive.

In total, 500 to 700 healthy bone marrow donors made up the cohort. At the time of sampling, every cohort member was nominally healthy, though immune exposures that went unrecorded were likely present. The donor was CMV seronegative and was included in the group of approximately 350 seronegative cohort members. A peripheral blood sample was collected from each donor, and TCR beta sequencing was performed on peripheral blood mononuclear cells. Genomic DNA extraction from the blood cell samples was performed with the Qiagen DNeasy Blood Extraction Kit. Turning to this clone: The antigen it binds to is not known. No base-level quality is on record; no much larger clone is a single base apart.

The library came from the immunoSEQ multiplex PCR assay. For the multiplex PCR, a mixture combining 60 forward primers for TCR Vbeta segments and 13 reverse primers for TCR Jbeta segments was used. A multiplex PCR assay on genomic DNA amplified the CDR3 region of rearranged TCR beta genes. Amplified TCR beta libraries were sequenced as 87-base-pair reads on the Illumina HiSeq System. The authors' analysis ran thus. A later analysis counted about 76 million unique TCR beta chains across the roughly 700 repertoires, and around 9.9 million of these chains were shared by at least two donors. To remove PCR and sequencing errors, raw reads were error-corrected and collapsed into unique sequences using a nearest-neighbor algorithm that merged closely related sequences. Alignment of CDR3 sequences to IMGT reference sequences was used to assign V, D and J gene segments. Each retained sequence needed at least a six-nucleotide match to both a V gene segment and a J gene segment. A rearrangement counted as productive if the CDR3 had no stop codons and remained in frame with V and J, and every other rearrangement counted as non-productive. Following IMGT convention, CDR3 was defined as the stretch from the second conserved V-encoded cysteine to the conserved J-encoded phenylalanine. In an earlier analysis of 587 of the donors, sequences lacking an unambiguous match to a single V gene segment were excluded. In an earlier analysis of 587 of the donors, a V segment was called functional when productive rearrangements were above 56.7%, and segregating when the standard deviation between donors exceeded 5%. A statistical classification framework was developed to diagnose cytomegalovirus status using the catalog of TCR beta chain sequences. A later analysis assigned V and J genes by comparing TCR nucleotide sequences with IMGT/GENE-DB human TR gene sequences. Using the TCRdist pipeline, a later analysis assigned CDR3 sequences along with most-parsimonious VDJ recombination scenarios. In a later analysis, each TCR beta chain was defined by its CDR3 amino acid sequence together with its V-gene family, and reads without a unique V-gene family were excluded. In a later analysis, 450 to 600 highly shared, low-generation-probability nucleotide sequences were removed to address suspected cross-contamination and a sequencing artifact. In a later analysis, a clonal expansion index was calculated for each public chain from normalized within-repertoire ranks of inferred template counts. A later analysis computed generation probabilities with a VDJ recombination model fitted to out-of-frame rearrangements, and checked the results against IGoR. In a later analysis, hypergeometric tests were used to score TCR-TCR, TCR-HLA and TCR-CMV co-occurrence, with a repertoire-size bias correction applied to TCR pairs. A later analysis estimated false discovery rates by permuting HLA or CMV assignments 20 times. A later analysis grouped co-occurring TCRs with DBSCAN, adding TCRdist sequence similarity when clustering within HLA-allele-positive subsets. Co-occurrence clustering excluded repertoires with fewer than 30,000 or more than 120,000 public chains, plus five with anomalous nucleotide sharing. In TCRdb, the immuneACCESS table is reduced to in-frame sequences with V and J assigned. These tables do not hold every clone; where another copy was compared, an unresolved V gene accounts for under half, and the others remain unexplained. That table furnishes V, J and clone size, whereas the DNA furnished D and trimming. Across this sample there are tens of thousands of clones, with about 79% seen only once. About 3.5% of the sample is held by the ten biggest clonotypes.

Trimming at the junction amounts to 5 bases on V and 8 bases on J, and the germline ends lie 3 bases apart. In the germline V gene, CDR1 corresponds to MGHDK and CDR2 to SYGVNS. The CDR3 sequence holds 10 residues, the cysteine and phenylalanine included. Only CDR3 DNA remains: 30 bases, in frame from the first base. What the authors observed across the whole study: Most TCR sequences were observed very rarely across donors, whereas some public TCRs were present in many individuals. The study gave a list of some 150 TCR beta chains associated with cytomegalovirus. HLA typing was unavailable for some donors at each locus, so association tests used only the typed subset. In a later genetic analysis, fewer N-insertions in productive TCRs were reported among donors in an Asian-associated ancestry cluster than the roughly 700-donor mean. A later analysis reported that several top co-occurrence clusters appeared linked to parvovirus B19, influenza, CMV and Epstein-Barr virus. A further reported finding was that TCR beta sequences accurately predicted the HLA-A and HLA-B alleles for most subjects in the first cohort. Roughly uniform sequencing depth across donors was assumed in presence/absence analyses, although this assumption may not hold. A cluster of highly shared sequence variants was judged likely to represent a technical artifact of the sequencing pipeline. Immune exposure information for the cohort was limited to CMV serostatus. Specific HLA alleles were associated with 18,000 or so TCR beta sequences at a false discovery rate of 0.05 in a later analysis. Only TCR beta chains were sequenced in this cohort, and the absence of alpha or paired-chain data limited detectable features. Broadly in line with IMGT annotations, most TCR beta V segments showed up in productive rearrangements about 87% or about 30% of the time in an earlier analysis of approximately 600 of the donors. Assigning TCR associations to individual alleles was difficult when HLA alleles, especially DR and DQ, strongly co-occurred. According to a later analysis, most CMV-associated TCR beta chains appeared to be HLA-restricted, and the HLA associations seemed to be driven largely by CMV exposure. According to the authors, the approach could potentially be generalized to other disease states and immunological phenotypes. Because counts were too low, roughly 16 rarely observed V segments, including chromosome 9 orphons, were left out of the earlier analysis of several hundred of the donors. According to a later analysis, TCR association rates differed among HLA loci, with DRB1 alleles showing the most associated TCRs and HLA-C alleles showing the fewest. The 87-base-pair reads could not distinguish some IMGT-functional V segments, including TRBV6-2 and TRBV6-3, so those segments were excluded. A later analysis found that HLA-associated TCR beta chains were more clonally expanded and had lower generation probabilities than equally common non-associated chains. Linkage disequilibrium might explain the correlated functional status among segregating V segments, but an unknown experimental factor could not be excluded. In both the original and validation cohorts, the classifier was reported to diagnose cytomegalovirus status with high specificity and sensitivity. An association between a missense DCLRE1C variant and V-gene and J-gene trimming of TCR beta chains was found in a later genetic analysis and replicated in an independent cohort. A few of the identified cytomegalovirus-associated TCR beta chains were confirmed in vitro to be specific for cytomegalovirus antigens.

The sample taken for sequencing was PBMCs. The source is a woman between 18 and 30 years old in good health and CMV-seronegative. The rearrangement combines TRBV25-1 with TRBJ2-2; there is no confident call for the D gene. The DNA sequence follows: TGTGCCAGCAGTTCAGGGGAGCTGTTTTTT. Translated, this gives CASSSGELFF.